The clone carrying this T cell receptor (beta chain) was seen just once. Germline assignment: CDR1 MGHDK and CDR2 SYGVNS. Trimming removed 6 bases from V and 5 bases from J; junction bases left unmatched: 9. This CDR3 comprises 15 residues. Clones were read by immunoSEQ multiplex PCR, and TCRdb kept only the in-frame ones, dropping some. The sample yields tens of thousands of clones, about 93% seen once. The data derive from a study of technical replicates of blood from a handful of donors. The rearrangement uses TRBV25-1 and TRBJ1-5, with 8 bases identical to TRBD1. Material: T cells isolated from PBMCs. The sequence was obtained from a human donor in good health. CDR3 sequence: CASRGIGQGYQPQHF. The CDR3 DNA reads TGTGCCAGCAGGGGAATTGGACAGGGCTATCAGCCCCAGCATTTT.